These 15 T cell receptor beta chains share one sample of origin, sequenced in a study of OX40 agonist ivuxolimab in advanced cancers. Clones were sequenced by immunoSEQ multiplex PCR, and TCRdb holds only the in-frame ones, with some missing. The sample has approximately 76,000 clones, more than 70% seen once. Sequenced material: CD4+ or CD8+ T cells sorted from blood, taken in a trial of the OX40 agonist ivuxolimab. Receptor source: an adult with an advanced solid tumor such as melanoma, head and neck, liver or kidney cancer.

CDR3: CASSPPLLAGSNTGELFF. For the CDR3, the DNA is TGCGCCAGCAGCCCGCCCCTACTAGCGGGGTCGAACACCGGGGAGCTGTTTTTT. This chain joins TRBV5-1 and TRBJ2-2; 10 bases are shared with TRBD2. V lost 4 bases, J lost 0 bases, and 9 bases stayed unmatched. The CDR3 contains 18 residues. Germline loops: CDR1 SGHRS, CDR2 YFSETQ.

V is TRBV10-3 and J is TRBJ2-3, with 8 bases aligning to TRBD1. Trimming cost V 6 bases and J 2 bases; bases outside gene matches: 10. The CDR3 totals 16 residues. Germline CDR1 is ENHRY and CDR2 is SYGVKD. CDR3 coding DNA: TGTGCCATCAGGTTGGGGGGACAGGCCAACACAGATACGCAGTATTTT. Its protein product is CAIRLGGQANTDTQYF.

V usage is TRBV10-3 and J usage is TRBJ1-5; 9 nucleotides align to TRBD1. Germline CDR1 reads ENHRY; CDR2 reads SYGVKD. This CDR3 contains 15 residues. The V gene end was trimmed by 3 bases and the J gene end by 4 bases; junction bases not matched to a gene: 4. This chain's CDR3 is CAISDPGTGNQPQHF. The CDR3, as DNA: TGTGCCATCAGTGATCCCGGGACAGGGAATCAGCCCCAGCATTTT.

The chain is built from TRBV5-1 and TRBJ1-1; TRBD1 aligns across 8 bases. This CDR3 region has 16 residues. In germline, CDR1 is SGHRS, CDR2 YFSETQ. V was pared by 1 base and J by 2 bases, with 7 bases of the junction left unmatched. As DNA, the CDR3 is TGCGCCAGCAGCTTGTCCCAGGGGGCGGGAAACACTGAAGCTTTCTTT. Translated, it gives CASSLSQGAGNTEAFF.

The chain joins TRBV6-1 to TRBJ1-4; the D is unclear. CDR3 length equals 15 residues. CDR1 and CDR2 from the germline V gene are MNHNS and SASEGT. V lost 1 base to trimming and J lost 8 bases, with 14 bases between them. In nucleotides, the CDR3 is TGTGCCAGCAGTGAAGTTTGGAAACCCCAAGAAAAACTGTTTTTT. Translating gives CASSEVWKPQEKLFF.

The chain joins TRBV30 to TRBJ2-7; D may be TRBD2 (6 bases). V was clipped by 2 bases and J by 2 bases, with 13 bases between them. Germline V gives CDR1 GTSNPN, CDR2 SVGIG (reference sequence). CDR3 length equals 14 residues. In DNA, the CDR3 is TGTGCCTGGAGTTACGGGGGAGCGACCTACGAGCAGTACTTC. The encoded protein is CAWSYGGATYEQYF.

The J gene is TRBJ2-7, the V gene TRBV20-1; TRBD1 is a possible D gene (6 bases). Trimming pared 6 bases from V and 4 bases from J, leaving 7 bases between. CDR1 is DFQATT and CDR2 is SNEGSKA in the germline V gene (reference sequence). CDR3 length: 10 amino acids. CDR3 in DNA: TGCAGTGCCGGACAGTACGAGCAGTACTTC. Amino acid sequence: CSAGQYEQYF.

The chain recombines TRBV5-1 with TRBJ2-1; TRBD2 is a possible D gene (5 bases). Germline-derived CDR1 and CDR2 are SGHRS and YFSETQ. The CDR3 length is 14 residues. Between the trimmed V and J ends, which lost 2 bases and 4 bases, there was a span of 10 bases. CDR3 sequence reads: CASSLPGRYNEQFF. The DNA for the CDR3 is TGCGCCAGCAGCTTACCGGGGAGATACAATGAGCAGTTCTTC.

The rearrangement uses TRBV4-1 and TRBJ2-7; TRBD2 is a possible D gene (6 bases). Germline lookup yields CDR1 MGHRA and CDR2 YSYEKL. V dropped 1 base and J dropped 2 bases, with 9 bases sitting between them. The CDR3 sequence is 14 residues long. CDR3 protein: CASSQGGVPYEQYF. The CDR3 region has the DNA TGCGCCAGCAGCCAAGGGGGGGTTCCCTACGAGCAGTACTTC.

The V and J genes are TRBV5-1 and TRBJ1-2; D remains ambiguous. The V gene's germline CDR1 is SGHRS and CDR2 YFSETQ. This CDR3 is built from 14 residues. The ends were cut back, 4 bases at V and 7 bases at J, with 17 bases in the middle. The CDR3 nucleotides are TGCGCCAGCAGCCCTGATAACATTATAACTGGCTACACCTTC. Its translation: CASSPDNIITGYTF.

The chain joins TRBV30 to TRBJ1-5; the D is unclear. V shed 1 base and J shed 6 bases, with 10 bases lying between them. Germline CDR1 and CDR2: GTSNPN and SVGIG (reference sequence). The CDR3 has 13 amino acids. The CDR3 spells CAWSALGGQPQHF. CDR3 DNA: TGTGCCTGGAGTGCCCTGGGAGGTCAGCCCCAGCATTTT.

The V and J genes are TRBV7-9 and TRBJ1-3, with D uncertain. V lost 2 bases to trimming and J lost 1 base, with 9 bases between them. This CDR3 contains 15 residues. Germline-derived CDR1 and CDR2 are SEHNR and FQNEAQ (reference sequence). The CDR3 sequence is CASSLTAVSGNTIYF. CDR3 nucleotides: TGTGCCAGCAGCTTAACAGCAGTATCTGGAAACACCATATATTTT.

The rearrangement links TRBV6-1 to TRBJ2-7, with TRBD1 matching over 8 bases. CDR1 and CDR2 (germline): MNHNS, SASEGT. V trimming: 5 bases; J trimming: 5 bases; junction bases outside the gene matches: 5. This CDR3 is built from 13 residues. The CDR3 protein is CASSLDRADEQYF. CDR3 nucleotide sequence: TGTGCCAGCAGTTTGGACAGGGCCGACGAGCAGTACTTC.

The gene calls are TRBV5-5 and TRBJ2-1; either TRBD1 or TRBD2 may supply D (5 bases each). The germline V and J ends were trimmed by 1 base and 4 bases, with 9 bases remaining between them. Germline assignment: CDR1 SGHKS and CDR2 YYEKEE (reference sequence). This CDR3 spans 14 amino acids. CDR3 sequence reads: CASSLTGLYNEQFF. CDR3 DNA: TGTGCCAGCAGCTTGACAGGACTGTACAATGAGCAGTTCTTC.

This sequence joins TRBV15 and TRBJ2-5; D is uncertain. CDR3 length equals 14 residues. Looked up from germline, CDR1 is LNHNV and CDR2 is YYDKDF (reference sequence). Between the trimmed V and J ends, which lost 3 bases and 4 bases, there was a span of 12 bases. CDR3 sequence (DNA): TGTGCCACCAGCAGTGCCAACCCGCTAGAGACCCAGTACTTC. Translated, it gives CATSSANPLETQYF.